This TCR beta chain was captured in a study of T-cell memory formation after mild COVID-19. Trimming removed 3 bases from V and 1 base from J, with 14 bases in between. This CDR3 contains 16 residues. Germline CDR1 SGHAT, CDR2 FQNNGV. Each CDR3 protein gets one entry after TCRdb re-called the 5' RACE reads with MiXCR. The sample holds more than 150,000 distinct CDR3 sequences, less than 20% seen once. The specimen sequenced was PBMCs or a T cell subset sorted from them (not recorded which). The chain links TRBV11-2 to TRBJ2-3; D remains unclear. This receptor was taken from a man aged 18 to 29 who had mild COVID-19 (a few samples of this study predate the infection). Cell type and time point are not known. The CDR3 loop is CASSFRIGRRTDTQYF. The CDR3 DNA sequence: TGTGCCAGCAGCTTCCGTATAGGGCGGCGCACAGATACGCAGTATTTT.